These 7 T cell receptor beta chains share one sample of origin, sequenced in a study of shared clonotypes between healthy human individuals. Assay: immunoSEQ multiplex PCR; the TCRdb copy retains only in-frame clones and omits some. The data hold around 940,000 clones, with 76% observed a single time. Input material: memory CD4+ T cells sorted from blood. The subset is: CD45RA-negative fraction. All receptors come from a man aged 18-30 years in good health.

This chain connects TRBV7-9 to TRBJ1-2; D is unclear. The V gene lost 4 bases and the J gene lost 8 bases, with 14 bases spanning the gap. Germline CDR1 and CDR2: SEHNR and FQNEAQ (reference sequence). The CDR3 extends over 13 amino acids. This CDR3 reads CASSSPSGWGYTF. CDR3 DNA: TGTGCCAGCAGCTCCCCATCGGGGTGGGGCTACACCTTC. Complete variable domain (other parts from reference TRBV7-9 and TRBJ1-2): DTGVSQNPRHKITKRGQNVTFRCDPISEHNRLYWYRQTLGQGPEFLTYFQNEAQLEKSRLLSDRFSAERPKGSFSTLEIQRTEQGDSAMYLCASSSPSGWGYTFGSGTRLTVV.

Points on this clone: Given a much more abundant clone one base away, this may be a read error. The genes are TRBV2 and TRBJ2-3; D remains unclear. The V gene's germline CDR1 is SNHLY and CDR2 FYNNEI. This CDR3 is 11 amino acids long. V was shortened by 7 bases and J by 2 bases, with 4 bases between the two germline ends. The CDR3 sequence is CASTATDTQYF. The CDR3 DNA reads TGTGCCAGCACGGCCACAGATACGCAGTATTTT.

This clone has just one count. The rearrangement links TRBV6-5 to TRBJ1-2; D perhaps matches TRBD1 (6 bases). CDR1 and CDR2 from the germline V gene are MNHEY and SVGAGI. Trimming left V 4 bases short and J 12 bases short, with 18 bases between. CDR3 size: 13 residues. As DNA, the CDR3 is TGTGCCAGCAGTTCTCCACAGGGCCTGCCCCACACCTTC. It codes for CASSSPQGLPHTF.

V gene TRBV25-1 combines with J gene TRBJ1-2, with 7 nucleotides matching TRBD1. The CDR3 extends over 12 amino acids. The germline V gene encodes CDR1 MGHDK and CDR2 SYGVNS. J was trimmed by 5 bases and V by 8 bases; bases with no gene match: 5. The CDR3 is CASRGQPYGYTF. Here the CDR3 DNA reads TGTGCCAGCCGGGGACAGCCTTATGGCTACACCTTC.

V and J are TRBV25-1 and TRBJ2-1; 7 nucleotides align to TRBD1. Unmatched junction bases numbered 2, after V lost 6 bases and J lost 6 bases. Germline V gene sequence: CDR1 MGHDK, CDR2 SYGVNS. The CDR3 covers 12 residues. CDR3 coding DNA: TGTGCCAGCAGAGACAGGGTCAATGAGCAGTTCTTC. Its translation is CASRDRVNEQFF.

In this sample, this clone turned up a few times. The rearrangement links TRBV19 to TRBJ1-2; D gene uncertain. The CDR3 runs to 15 residues. The V end was cut by 0 bases, the J end by 8 bases, with 16 bases between. Germline lookup yields CDR1 LNHDA and CDR2 SQIVND (reference sequence). The CDR3 region is CASSIDRIQVGGYTF. In DNA, the CDR3 is TGTGCCAGTAGTATAGATCGGATCCAGGTTGGCGGCTACACCTTC.

The chain's CDR3 is CAISESGYIAGGPGTGELFF. CDR3 coding DNA: TGTGCCATCAGTGAGTCCGGATATATAGCGGGAGGCCCAGGGACCGGGGAGCTGTTTTTT. The chain couples TRBV10-3 to TRBJ2-2; the match to TRBD2 covers 10 bases. The V and J ends lost 0 bases and 5 bases, in that order; junction bases with no gene match: 15. The CDR3 sequence is 20 residues long. Looked up from germline, CDR1 is ENHRY and CDR2 is SYGVKD.